This TCR beta chain was captured by sequencing in a study of neurological immune-mediated disorders. Study observations and caveats: While HTLV-1-associated myelopathy showed the greatest TCR clonal expansion, multiple sclerosis showed the least, falling below healthy controls.

The cDNA was generated through 5'RACE incorporating 10-nucleotide random UMIs. In TCRdb, the 5' RACE reads were re-called with MiXCR into one record per CDR3 protein. This sample yields 30,000 to 45,000 distinct CDR3 sequences, of which 11% are seen a single time; roughly 4% belongs to the top ten. The sorted libraries took roughly 1 million CD4+ or CD8+ T cells. This clonotype occurred many times. Its specificity is not known. The sequenced sample was CD4+ T cells from blood. This sequence originates from a woman in her thirties with HTLV-1-associated myelopathy (HAM/TSP).

This CDR3 is CASSERVMNTEAFF. The CDR3, as DNA: TGCGCCAGCAGTGAGAGGGTGATGAACACTGAAGCTTTCTTT. The chain combines TRBV10-2 with TRBJ1-1; no reliable D call. Germline V CDR1 and CDR2: WSHSY, SAAADI. The CDR3 runs to 14 residues. V lost 2 bases to trimming and J lost 0 bases, with 7 bases between them.